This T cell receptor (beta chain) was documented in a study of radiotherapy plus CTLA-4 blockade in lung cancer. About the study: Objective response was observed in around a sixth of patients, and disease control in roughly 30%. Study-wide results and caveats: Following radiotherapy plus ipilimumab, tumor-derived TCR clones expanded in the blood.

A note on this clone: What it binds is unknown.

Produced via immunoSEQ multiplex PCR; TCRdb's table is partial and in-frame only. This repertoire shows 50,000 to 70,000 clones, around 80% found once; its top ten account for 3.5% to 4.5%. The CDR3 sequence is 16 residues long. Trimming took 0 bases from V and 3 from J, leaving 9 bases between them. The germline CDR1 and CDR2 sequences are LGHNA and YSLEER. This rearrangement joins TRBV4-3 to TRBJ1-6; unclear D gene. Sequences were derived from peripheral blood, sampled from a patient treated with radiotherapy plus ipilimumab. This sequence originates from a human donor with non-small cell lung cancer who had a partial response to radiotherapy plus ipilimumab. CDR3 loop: CASSQDLEVYNSPLHF. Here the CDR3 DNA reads TGCGCCAGCAGCCAAGATCTGGAGGTCTATAATTCACCCCTCCACTTT.